Given below is one T cell receptor beta chain in context. Participants, roughly 18 to 89 years old, spanned around 26 US areas. Donors were grouped by their self-reported clinical history. The V gene's germline CDR1 is LGHNA and CDR2 YSLEER. V lost 1 base, J lost 5 bases, and 11 bases lay in between. The CDR3 length is 14 residues. The repertoire was sequenced with immunoSEQ multiplex PCR; TCRdb's copy has only in-frame clones and lacks some. Counted here are 400,000 to 550,000 clones, approximately 90% occurring once; the ten biggest clones make up roughly 2%. This specimen comes from a study of blood T cell repertoires in COVID-19. Turning to the study itself: The analysed material was cDNA or gDNA that came from T cells, B-cell-depleted T cells, or PBMCs.

The sequenced material came from PBMCs or T cells enriched from blood (not recorded which). V gene TRBV4-3 combines with J gene TRBJ1-2, with D perhaps TRBD1 (5 bases). The clonotype was recovered from a woman in her late teens or twenties with acute COVID-19. The chain's CDR3 is CASSQVQGRYGYTF. The CDR3 DNA is TGCGCCAGCAGCCAAGTCCAGGGAAGGTATGGCTACACCTTC.